This T cell receptor (beta chain) is from a study of shared clonotypes between healthy human individuals. Findings and caveats of the study: In general, naive subsets displayed greater estimated richness than memory subsets did.

Assay used: immunoSEQ multiplex PCR; TCRdb lists only in-frame clones, some missing. In the table there are 2 million or so clones, 95% of which are singletons. As regards this clone: Its cognate antigen is unknown.

The CDR3 spans 18 residues. The V and J ends lost 4 bases and 1 base, in that order; junction bases with no gene match: 9. The germline V gene has CDR1 SGHDT and CDR2 YYEEEE. Each sample came from a Caucasian adult donor living in Nashville, Tennessee. CD45RA+ naive and CD45RA-negative memory subsets were separated from CD4+ cells. Sequenced material: naive CD4+ T cells sorted from blood. Subset denoted: CD45RA+ positively selected. V usage is TRBV5-6 and J usage is TRBJ1-5; 12 bases match TRBD1. This clonotype originated in a man between 18 and 35 years old in good health. The CDR3 reads CASSTTGTGGASNQPQHF. The CDR3 DNA reads TGTGCCAGCAGCACAACCGGGACAGGGGGCGCGAGCAATCAGCCCCAGCATTTT.